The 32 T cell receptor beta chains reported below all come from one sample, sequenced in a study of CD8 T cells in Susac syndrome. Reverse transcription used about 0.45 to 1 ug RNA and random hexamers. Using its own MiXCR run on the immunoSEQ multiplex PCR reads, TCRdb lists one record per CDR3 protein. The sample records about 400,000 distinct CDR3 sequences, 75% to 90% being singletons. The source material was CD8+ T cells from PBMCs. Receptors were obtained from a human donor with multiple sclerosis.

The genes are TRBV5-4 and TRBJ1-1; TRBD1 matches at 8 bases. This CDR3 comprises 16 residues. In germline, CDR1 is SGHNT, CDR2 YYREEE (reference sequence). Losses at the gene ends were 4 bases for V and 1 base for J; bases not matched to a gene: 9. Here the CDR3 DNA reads TGTGCCAGCAGCGCTGCTGACAGGGGCACGAACACTGAAGCTTTCTTT. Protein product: CASSAADRGTNTEAFF.

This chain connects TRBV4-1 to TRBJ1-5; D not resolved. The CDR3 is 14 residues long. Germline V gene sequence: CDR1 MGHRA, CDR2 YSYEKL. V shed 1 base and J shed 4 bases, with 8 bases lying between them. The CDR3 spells CASSQVQTNQPQHF. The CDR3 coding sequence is TGCGCCAGCAGCCAAGTACAGACGAATCAGCCCCAGCATTTT.

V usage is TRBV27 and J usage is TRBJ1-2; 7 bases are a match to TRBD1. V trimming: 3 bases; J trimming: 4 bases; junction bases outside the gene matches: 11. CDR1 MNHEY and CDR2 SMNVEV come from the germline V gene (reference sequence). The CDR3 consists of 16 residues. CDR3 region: CASSFDPTGTAYGYTF. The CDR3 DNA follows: TGTGCCAGCAGTTTCGACCCAACCGGGACAGCCTATGGCTACACCTTC.

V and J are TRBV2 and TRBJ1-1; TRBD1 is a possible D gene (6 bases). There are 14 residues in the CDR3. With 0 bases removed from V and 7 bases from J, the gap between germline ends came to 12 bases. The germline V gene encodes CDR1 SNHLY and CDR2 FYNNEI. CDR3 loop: CASSEAGLDSEAFF. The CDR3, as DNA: TGTGCCAGCAGTGAAGCGGGCCTGGACAGTGAAGCTTTCTTT.

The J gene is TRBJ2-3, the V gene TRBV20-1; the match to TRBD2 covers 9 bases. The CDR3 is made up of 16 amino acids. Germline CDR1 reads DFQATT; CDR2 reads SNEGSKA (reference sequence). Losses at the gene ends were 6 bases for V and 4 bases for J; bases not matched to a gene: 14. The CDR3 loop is CSASLSSGMSADTQYF. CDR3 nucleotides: TGCAGTGCCAGCCTCTCTAGCGGGATGAGCGCAGATACGCAGTATTTT.

The CDR3 DNA reads as TGTGCCAGTAGTACCCATTCTGGGTCCCAGGATCAGCCCCAGCATTTT. This gives the protein CASSTHSGSQDQPQHF. The V gene is TRBV19, the J gene TRBJ1-5; D gene unclear. CDR1 is LNHDA and CDR2 is SQIVND in the germline V gene (reference sequence). This CDR3 contains 16 residues. The V and J ends lost 4 bases and 5 bases respectively, with 18 bases between them.

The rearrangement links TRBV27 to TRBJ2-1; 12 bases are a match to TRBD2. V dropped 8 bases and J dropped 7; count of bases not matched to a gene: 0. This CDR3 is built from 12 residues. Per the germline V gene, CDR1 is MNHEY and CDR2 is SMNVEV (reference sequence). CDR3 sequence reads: CASGLAGNEQFF. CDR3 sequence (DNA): TGTGCCAGCGGACTAGCGGGGAATGAGCAGTTCTTC.

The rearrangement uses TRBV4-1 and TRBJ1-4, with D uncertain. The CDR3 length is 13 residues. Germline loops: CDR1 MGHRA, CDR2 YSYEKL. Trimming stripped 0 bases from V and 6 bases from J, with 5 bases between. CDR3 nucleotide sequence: TGCGCCAGCAGCCAAGAGAGATATGAAAAACTGTTTTTT. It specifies CASSQERYEKLFF.

The CDR3 spells CASSWTGSLDYGYTF. CDR3 DNA: TGTGCCAGCAGCTGGACAGGTAGTCTTGACTATGGCTACACCTTC. V and J are TRBV5-4 and TRBJ1-2; the match to TRBD1 covers 7 bases. Trimming removed 3 bases from V and 3 bases from J; junction bases left unmatched: 8. This CDR3 contains 15 residues. The germline V gene encodes CDR1 SGHNT and CDR2 YYREEE (reference sequence). The complete variable domain, with remaining parts taken from reference TRBV5-4 and TRBJ1-2, reads ETGVTQSPTHLIKTRGQQVTLRCSSQSGHNTVSWYQQALGQGPQFIFQYYREEENGRGNFPPRFSGLQFPNYSSELNVNALELDDSALYLCASSWTGSLDYGYTFGSGTRLTVV.

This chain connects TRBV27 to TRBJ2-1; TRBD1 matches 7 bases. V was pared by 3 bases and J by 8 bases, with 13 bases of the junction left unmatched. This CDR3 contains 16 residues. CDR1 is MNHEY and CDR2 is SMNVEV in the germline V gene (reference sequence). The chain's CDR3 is CASSFGASGTEDEQFF. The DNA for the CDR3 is TGTGCCAGCAGTTTCGGTGCCTCCGGGACAGAGGATGAGCAGTTCTTC.

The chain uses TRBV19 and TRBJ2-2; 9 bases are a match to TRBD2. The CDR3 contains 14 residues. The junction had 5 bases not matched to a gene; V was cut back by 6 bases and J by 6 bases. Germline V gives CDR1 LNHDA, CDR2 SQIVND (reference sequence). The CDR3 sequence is CASRGGRAAGELFF. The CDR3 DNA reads TGTGCCAGTAGGGGCGGGAGGGCCGCCGGGGAGCTGTTTTTT.

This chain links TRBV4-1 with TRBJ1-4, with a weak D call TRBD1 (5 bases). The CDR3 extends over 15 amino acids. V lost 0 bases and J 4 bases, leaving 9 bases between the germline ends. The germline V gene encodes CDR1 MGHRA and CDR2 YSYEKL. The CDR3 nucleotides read TGCGCCAGCAGCCAAGAGCCAGGGAATAATGAAAAACTGTTTTTT. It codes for CASSQEPGNNEKLFF.

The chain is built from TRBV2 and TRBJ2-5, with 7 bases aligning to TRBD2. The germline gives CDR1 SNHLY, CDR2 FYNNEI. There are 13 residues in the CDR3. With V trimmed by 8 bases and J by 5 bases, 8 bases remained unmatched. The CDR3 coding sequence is TGTGCCAGCCGGCAGCGGGGTATCGAGACCCAGTACTTC. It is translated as CASRQRGIETQYF.

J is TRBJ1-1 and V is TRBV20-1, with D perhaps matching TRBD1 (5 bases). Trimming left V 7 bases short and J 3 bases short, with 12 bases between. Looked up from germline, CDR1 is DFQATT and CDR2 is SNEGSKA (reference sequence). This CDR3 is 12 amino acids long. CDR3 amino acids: CSVGVGDTEAFF. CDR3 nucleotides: TGCAGTGTAGGGGTGGGTGACACTGAAGCTTTCTTT.

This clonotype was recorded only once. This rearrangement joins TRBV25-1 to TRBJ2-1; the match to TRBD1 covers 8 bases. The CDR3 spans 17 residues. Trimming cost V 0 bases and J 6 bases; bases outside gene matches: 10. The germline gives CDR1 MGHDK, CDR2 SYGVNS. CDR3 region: CASSEYWETGGGNEQFF. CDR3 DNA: TGTGCCAGCAGTGAATACTGGGAAACAGGGGGAGGCAATGAGCAGTTCTTC. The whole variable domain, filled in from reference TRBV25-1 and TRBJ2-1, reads EADIYQTPRYLVIGTGKKITLECSQTMGHDKMYWYQQDPGMELHLIHYSYGVNSTEKGDLSSESTVSRIRTEHFPLTLESARPSHTSQYLCASSEYWETGGGNEQFFGPGTRLTVL.

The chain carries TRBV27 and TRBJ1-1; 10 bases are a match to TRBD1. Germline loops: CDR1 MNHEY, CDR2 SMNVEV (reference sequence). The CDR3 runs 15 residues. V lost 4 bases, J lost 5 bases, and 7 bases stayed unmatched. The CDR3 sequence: CASSWSTGGDTEAFF. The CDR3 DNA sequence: TGTGCCAGCAGTTGGTCGACAGGGGGCGATACTGAAGCTTTCTTT.

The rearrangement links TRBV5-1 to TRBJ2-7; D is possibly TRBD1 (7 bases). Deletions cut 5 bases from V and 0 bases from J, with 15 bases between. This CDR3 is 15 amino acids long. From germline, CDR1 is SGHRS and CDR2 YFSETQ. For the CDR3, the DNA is TGCGCCAGCAGGGGCGGGACAGAGAGCTCCTACGAGCAGTACTTC. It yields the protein CASRGGTESSYEQYF.

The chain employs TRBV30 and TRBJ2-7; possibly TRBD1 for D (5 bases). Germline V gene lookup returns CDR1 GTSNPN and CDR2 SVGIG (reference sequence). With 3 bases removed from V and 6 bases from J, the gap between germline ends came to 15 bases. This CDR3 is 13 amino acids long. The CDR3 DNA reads TGTGCCTGGAGAGGCCAAGAAGGGGCCGAGCAGTACTTC. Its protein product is CAWRGQEGAEQYF. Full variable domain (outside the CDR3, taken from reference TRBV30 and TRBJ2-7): SQTIHQWPATLVQPVGSPLSLECTVEGTSNPNLYWYRQAAGRGLQLLFYSVGIGQISSEVPQNLSASRPQDRQFILSSKKLLLSDSGFYLCAWRGQEGAEQYFGPGTRLTVT.

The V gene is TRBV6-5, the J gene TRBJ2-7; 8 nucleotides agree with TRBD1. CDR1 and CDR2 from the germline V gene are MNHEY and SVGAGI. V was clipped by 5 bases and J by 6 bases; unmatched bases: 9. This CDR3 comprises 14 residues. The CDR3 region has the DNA TGTGCCAGCAGTACTGGACAGGGAAGCTCCGAGCAGTACTTC. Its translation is CASSTGQGSSEQYF.

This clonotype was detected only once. CDR3 bases: TGTGCCAGCCGCGGAGGGATTGACTACGAGCAGTACTTC. It codes for CASRGGIDYEQYF. This chain joins TRBV19 and TRBJ2-7, with a weak D call TRBD2 (6 bases). The CDR3 length is 13 residues. Germline CDR1 LNHDA, CDR2 SQIVND (reference sequence). V gave up 9 bases and J gave up 3 bases, with 15 bases separating them.

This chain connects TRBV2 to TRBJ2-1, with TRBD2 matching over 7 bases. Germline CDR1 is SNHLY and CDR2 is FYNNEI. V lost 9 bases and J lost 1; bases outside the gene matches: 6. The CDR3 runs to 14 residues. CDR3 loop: CASLSGESYNEQFF. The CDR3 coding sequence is TGTGCCAGTCTAAGCGGGGAGTCCTACAATGAGCAGTTCTTC.

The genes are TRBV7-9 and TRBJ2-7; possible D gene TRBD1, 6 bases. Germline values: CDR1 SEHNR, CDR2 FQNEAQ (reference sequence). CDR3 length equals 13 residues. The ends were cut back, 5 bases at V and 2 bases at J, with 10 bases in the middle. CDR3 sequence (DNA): TGTGCCAGCAGCACGGGACACCCCTACGAGCAGTACTTC. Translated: CASSTGHPYEQYF.

The CDR3 sequence: CASRDSGKQFF. The DNA for the CDR3 is TGTGCCAGTAGAGACTCCGGCAAGCAGTTCTTC. This rearrangement joins TRBV19 to TRBJ2-1; no reliable D call. Germline-derived CDR1 and CDR2 are LNHDA and SQIVND (reference sequence). Trimming left V 6 bases short and J 11 bases short, with 11 bases between. This CDR3 has 11 residues.

DNA of the CDR3: TGTGCCAGCAGCTCCCCCGGGGCGGATTGGGAAAAACTGTTTTTT. It codes for CASSSPGADWEKLFF. The V gene is TRBV7-2, the J gene TRBJ1-4, with a tentative D call TRBD1 (5 bases). Trimming removed 4 bases at V and 8 bases at J, with 17 bases between. The CDR3 is 15 residues long. Germline CDR1 is SGHTA and CDR2 is FQGNSA.

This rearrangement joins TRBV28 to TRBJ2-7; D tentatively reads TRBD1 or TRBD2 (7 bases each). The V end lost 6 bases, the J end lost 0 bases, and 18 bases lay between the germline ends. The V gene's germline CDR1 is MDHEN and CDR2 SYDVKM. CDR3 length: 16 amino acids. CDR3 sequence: CASRHGRGGDSYEQYF. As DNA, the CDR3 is TGTGCCAGCAGGCACGGCAGGGGGGGGGACTCCTACGAGCAGTACTTC.

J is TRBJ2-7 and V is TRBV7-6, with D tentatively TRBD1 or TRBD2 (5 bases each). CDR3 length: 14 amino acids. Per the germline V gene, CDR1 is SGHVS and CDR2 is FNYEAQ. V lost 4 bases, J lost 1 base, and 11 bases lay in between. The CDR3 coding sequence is TGTGCCAGCAGCTCCCGGGACGCTTCCTACGAGCAGTACTTC. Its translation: CASSSRDASYEQYF.

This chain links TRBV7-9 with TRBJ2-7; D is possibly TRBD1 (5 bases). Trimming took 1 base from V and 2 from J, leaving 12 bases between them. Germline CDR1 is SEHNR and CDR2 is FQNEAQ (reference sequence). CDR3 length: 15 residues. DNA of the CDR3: TGTGCCAGCAGCTTAGTCTCCCCAGGGACCTACGAGCAGTACTTC. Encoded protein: CASSLVSPGTYEQYF.

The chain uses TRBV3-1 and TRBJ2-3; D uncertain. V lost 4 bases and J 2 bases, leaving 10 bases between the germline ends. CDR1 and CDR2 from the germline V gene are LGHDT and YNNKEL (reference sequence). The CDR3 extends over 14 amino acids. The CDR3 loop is CASSPPGSTDTQYF. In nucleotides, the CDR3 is TGTGCCAGCAGCCCCCCTGGGTCCACAGATACGCAGTATTTT.

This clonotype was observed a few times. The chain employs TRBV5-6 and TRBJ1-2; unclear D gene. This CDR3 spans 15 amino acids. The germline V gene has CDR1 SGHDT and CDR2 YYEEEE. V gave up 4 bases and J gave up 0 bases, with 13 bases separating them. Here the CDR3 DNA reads TGTGCCAGCAGCCCTGGACTGTTGGCTAACTATGGCTACACCTTC. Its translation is CASSPGLLANYGYTF. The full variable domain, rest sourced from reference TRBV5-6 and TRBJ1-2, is DAGVTQSPTHLIKTRGQQVTLRCSPKSGHDTVSWYQQALGQGPQFIFQYYEEEERQRGNFPDRFSGHQFPNYSSELNVNALLLGDSALYLCASSPGLLANYGYTFGSGTRLTVV.

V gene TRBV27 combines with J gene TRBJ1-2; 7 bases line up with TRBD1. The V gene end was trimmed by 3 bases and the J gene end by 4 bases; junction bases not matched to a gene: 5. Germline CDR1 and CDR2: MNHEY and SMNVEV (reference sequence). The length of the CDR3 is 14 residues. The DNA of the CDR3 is TGTGCCAGCAGTTTGGATGGACAGGCCTATGGCTACACCTTC. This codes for CASSLDGQAYGYTF.

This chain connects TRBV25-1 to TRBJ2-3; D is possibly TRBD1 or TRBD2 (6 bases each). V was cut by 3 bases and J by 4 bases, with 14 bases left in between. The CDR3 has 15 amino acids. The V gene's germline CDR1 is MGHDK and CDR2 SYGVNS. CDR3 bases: TGTGCCAGCAGTGATGGGGGTAGGGGGGCAGATACGCAGTATTTT. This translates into CASSDGGRGADTQYF.

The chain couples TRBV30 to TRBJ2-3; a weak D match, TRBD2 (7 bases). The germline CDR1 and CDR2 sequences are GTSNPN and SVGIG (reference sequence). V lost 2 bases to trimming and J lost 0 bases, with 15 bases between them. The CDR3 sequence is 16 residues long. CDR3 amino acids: CAWSYGGGLSTDTQYF. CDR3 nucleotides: TGTGCCTGGAGTTATGGCGGGGGCCTTAGCACAGATACGCAGTATTTT.